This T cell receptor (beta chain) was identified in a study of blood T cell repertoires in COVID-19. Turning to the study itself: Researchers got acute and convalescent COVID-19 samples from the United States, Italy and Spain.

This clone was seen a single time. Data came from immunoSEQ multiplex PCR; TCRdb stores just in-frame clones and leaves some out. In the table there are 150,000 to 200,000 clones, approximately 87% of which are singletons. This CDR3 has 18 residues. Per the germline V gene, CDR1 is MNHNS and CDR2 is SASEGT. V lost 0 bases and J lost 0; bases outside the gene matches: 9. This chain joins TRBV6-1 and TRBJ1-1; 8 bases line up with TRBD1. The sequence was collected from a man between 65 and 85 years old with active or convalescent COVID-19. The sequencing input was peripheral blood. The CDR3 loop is CASSEALGRGRMNTEAFF. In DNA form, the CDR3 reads TGTGCCAGCAGTGAAGCGTTAGGCAGGGGGCGGATGAACACTGAAGCTTTCTTT.